The clone carrying this T cell receptor beta chain was seen more than once but under ten times. Its specificity is unknown. CDR3 length: 14 residues. Trimming left V 5 bases short and J 8 bases short, with 15 bases between. CDR1 is SEHNR, CDR2 FQNEAQ, per germline (reference sequence). Sorted CD4+ subsets: naive, central memory, regulatory, stem cell-like memory (CD45RO/CCR7/CD25/CD127/CD95/CD27 panel). These data come from a study of beta chain features in type 1 diabetes. Findings of the study overall: Moderately but significantly shorter TCRB CDR3s were found in Type 1 diabetes patients in all four CD4+ subsets.

The entirety of the isolated RNA underwent reverse transcription, so expressed TCRB transcripts were sequenced. The repertoire was sequenced with immunoSEQ multiplex PCR; TCRdb's copy has only in-frame clones and lacks some. The table lists under 300,000 clones, 11% of them singletons. This TCR was sampled from a man in his thirties or forties with type 1 diabetes. V gene TRBV7-9 combines with J gene TRBJ1-4; D possibly corresponds to TRBD1 (6 bases). Sequenced: naive CD4+ T cells from blood. The CDR3 DNA sequence: TGTGCCAGCAGCCCCGGACAGACGGGGGAAAAACTGTTTTTT. Protein: CASSPGQTGEKLFF.